This T cell receptor beta chain was obtained from a study of T cell responses to AZD1222 COVID-19 vaccine. The CDR3 contains 15 residues. The ends lost 1 base at V and 7 bases at J; junction bases unmatched: 9. The germline CDR1 and CDR2 sequences are LGHDT and YNNKEL (reference sequence). Repertoires were generated with immunoSEQ multiplex PCR, while TCRdb's copy carries only in-frame clones and drops some. The repertoire includes about 130,000 clones, roughly 86% of them detected once, and 10% sits in the top ten. The chain links TRBV3-1 (or the pseudogene TRBV3-2) to TRBJ2-5; 7 bases line up with TRBD1. The sequencing here drew on peripheral blood, taken on day 0 of AZD1222 vaccination. The source of this sequence is an adult in good health. CDR3 DNA sequence: TGTGCCAGCAGCCAAGGAGGGGGCGCATATGTGACCCAGTACTTC. This gives the protein CASSQGGGAYVTQYF.